This TCR beta chain came from a study of cytomegalovirus exposure and HLA in healthy donors. Study context: Ancestry clustering placed more than 80% of under 450 genotyped donors in the Caucasian-associated cluster. Study-level points and caveats: Later, an analysis found that common viral pathogens appeared to be linked with several of the most significant clusters. Most TCR sequences proved rare, with some public TCRs found in many donors.

PCR involved 60 Vbeta and 13 Jbeta primers. Data came from immunoSEQ multiplex PCR; TCRdb stores just in-frame clones and leaves some out. The data hold under 150,000 clones, with around 80% observed a single time. Donors consisted of healthy bone marrow donors. With 6 bases clipped from V and 3 bases from J, the junction kept 2 bases outside the gene matches. Germline CDR1 SNHLY, CDR2 FYNNEI. The CDR3 consists of 13 residues. Notes on this clone: Its antigen is currently unknown.

This TCR derives from a man between 25 and 39 years old in good health and CMV-seropositive. Source material: PBMCs. This rearrangement joins TRBV2 to TRBJ1-5, with 7 bases identical to TRBD1. CDR3 protein: CASRGQPNQPQHF. The CDR3 nucleotides read TGTGCCAGCAGGGGACAGCCCAATCAGCCCCAGCATTTT. The variable domain in full, completed from reference TRBV2 and TRBJ1-5, reads EPEVTQTPSHQVTQMGQEVILRCVPISNHLYFYWYRQILGQKVEFLVSFYNNEISEKSEIFDDQFSVERPDGSNFTLKIRSTKLEDSAMYFCASRGQPNQPQHFGDGTRLSIL.